This T cell receptor (beta chain) was retrieved from a study of CD8 T cells in ankylosing spondylitis. General observations from the study: The disease-linked clones had a CD8+ phenotype and low blood frequencies.

TCRdb fed the 5' RACE reads into MiXCR, producing one record per CDR3 protein. The table includes just under 350,000 distinct CDR3 sequences, about 15% detected once. A few counts support this clonotype. The antigen remains undetermined. From germline, CDR1 is ENHRY and CDR2 SYGVKD. V lost 4 bases and J lost 7, with 8 bases in between. This CDR3 has 12 residues. This TCR came from a male donor with ankylosing spondylitis or in good health (not recorded which). Sequencing was carried out using blood, either unsorted or a sorted T cell fraction (not recorded which). The V call is TRBV10-3, the J call TRBJ2-4; D unclear. CDR3 coding DNA: TGTGCCATCAGTGCCCCTGGGAACATTCAGTACTTC. Translated, it gives CAISAPGNIQYF.